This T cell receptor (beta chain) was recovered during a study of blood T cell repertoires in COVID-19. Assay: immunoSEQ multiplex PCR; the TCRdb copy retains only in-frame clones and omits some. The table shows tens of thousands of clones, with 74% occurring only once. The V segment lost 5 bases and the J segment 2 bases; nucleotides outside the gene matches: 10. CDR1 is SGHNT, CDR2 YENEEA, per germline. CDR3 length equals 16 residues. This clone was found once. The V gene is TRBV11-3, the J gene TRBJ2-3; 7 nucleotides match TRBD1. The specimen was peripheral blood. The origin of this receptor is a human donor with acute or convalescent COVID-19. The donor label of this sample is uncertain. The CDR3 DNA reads TGTGCCAGCAGCGGCCGGTTAGGGACAGACACAGATACGCAGTATTTT. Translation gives CASSGRLGTDTDTQYF. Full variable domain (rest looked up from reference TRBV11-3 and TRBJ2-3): EAGVVQSPRYKIIEKKQPVAFWCNPISGHNTLYWYLQNLGQGPELLIRYENEEAVDDSQLPKDRFSAERLKGVDSTLKIQPAELGDSAVYLCASSGRLGTDTDTQYFGPGTRLTVL.